The clone carrying this T cell receptor (beta chain) was observed a handful of times. The data derive from a study of blood T cell repertoires in COVID-19. Germline lookup yields CDR1 SGHRS and CDR2 YFSETQ. The V gene end was trimmed by 6 bases and the J gene end by 2 bases; junction bases not matched to a gene: 5. This CDR3 is 13 amino acids long. Generated by immunoSEQ multiplex PCR, the TCRdb table keeps only in-frame clones and is missing some. The table has 200,000 to 300,000 clones, around nine tenths seen once. The chain is built from TRBV5-1 and TRBJ2-7; 7 bases line up with TRBD1. The clonotype comes from a woman between 18 and 30 years old who had recovered from COVID-19. Sample: PBMCs or T cells enriched from blood (not recorded which). CDR3 sequence reads: CASKGAVAYEQYF. The DNA for the CDR3 is TGCGCCAGCAAGGGGGCCGTCGCCTACGAGCAGTACTTC.